This TCR beta chain was found in a study of radiotherapy plus CTLA-4 blockade in lung cancer. Looking at the study overall: With 31% of patients having disease control, objective responses were seen in roughly 18%.

Using immunoSEQ multiplex PCR, the repertoire was profiled, and TCRdb retains in-frame clones only, with some absent. The table has about 50,000 clones, about 83% seen once. Germline assignment: CDR1 LNHDA and CDR2 SQIVND (reference sequence). Trimming pared 3 bases from V and 5 bases from J, leaving 13 bases between. The CDR3 length is 14 residues. The V call is TRBV19, the J call TRBJ2-5; tentatively, D is TRBD2 (7 bases). The starting material was peripheral blood, obtained from a patient treated with radiotherapy plus ipilimumab. The sequence was collected from a human donor with non-small cell lung cancer whose response to radiotherapy plus ipilimumab could not be evaluated. The CDR3 sequence: CASSIGGLGETQYF. In DNA, the CDR3 is TGTGCCAGTAGTATCGGGGGGCTAGGGGAGACCCAGTACTTC.